The present T cell receptor (beta chain) was sequenced within a study of shared clonotypes between healthy human individuals. For the study at large: Every donor yielded three CD4 naive, three CD4 memory, two CD8 naive and one CD8 memory plate.

In the naive CD8 group, cells lacked CD45RO and were positively selected for CCR7, so terminally differentiated effector memory CD45RA+ cells were left out. Only in-frame clones appear in the TCRdb table, and some are missing; sequencing was by immunoSEQ multiplex PCR. The sample consists of around 580,000 clones, about 98% of them appearing once. This CDR3 spans 15 amino acids. Germline CDR1 reads WSHSY; CDR2 reads SAAADI. Germline trimming cut 4 bases from V and 3 bases from J; bases unmatched to any gene: 6. The sequence derives from a young man in good health. Input material: naive CD8+ T cells sorted from blood. The J gene is TRBJ2-5, the V gene TRBV10-2, with 9 bases lining up with TRBD1. CDR3 region: CASSGLRTGEETQYF. The CDR3 nucleotides are TGCGCCAGCAGTGGTCTGCGGACAGGGGAAGAGACCCAGTACTTC.